Each of the 29 T cell receptor beta chains below was sequenced from the same sample in a study of Tregs in tolerant kidney transplant recipients. Using immunoSEQ multiplex PCR, the repertoire was profiled, and TCRdb retains in-frame clones only, with some absent. The table shows about 87,000 clones, with roughly 93% occurring only once. Specimen: CD4+ T cells from blood, collected before the transplant. These receptors were taken from a human donor who received a combined kidney and bone marrow transplant.

This chain connects TRBV20-1 to TRBJ2-3; D call uncertain. Germline loops: CDR1 DFQATT, CDR2 SNEGSKA (reference sequence). V was shortened by 6 bases and J by 4 bases, with 8 bases between the two germline ends. The CDR3 contains 11 residues. The CDR3 coding sequence is TGCAGTGCCTCCCCGGCAGATACGCAGTATTTT. Its translation is CSASPADTQYF.

The rearrangement links TRBV7-2 to TRBJ1-1; 9 bases are a match to TRBD1. The V segment lost 3 bases and the J segment 1 base; nucleotides outside the gene matches: 9. The CDR3 is 17 amino acids. Germline V gene data show CDR1 as SGHTA and CDR2 as FQGNSA. The CDR3 DNA reads as TGTGCCAGCAGCTTCCCGGGACAGGGTATAAGGAACACTGAAGCTTTCTTT. This sequence encodes CASSFPGQGIRNTEAFF.

The chain carries TRBV27 and TRBJ2-3, with 10 bases aligning to TRBD2. J lost 6 bases, V lost 7 bases, and 16 bases had no gene match. Per germline, CDR1 MNHEY and CDR2 SMNVEV (reference sequence). This CDR3 has 17 amino acids. CDR3 bases: TGTGCCAGCAAAAGGATGGCTAGCGGGAGTTTAGTGGATACGCAGTATTTT. This encodes CASKRMASGSLVDTQYF.

The rearrangement links TRBV7-8 to TRBJ2-1, with 8 bases that match TRBD1. In germline, CDR1 is SGHVS, CDR2 FQNEAQ. V lost 7 bases and J lost 6; bases outside the gene matches: 26. The CDR3 has 20 amino acids. The CDR3 nucleotides read TGTGCCAGCACCTTCGGGCAGTATAGCCGTGGGCAGGGGGCGGCCAATGAGCAGTTCTTC. This sequence encodes CASTFGQYSRGQGAANEQFF.

The gene calls are TRBV10-3 and TRBJ2-3, with 12 bases aligning to TRBD2. V gave up 10 bases and J gave up 5 bases; unmatched junction bases: 13. The germline gives CDR1 ENHRY, CDR2 SYGVKD. The CDR3 totals 16 residues. The CDR3, as DNA: TGTGCCACCACTAGCGGGGGGCCGATGGCGATAGATACGCAGTATTTT. Translated, it gives CATTSGGPMAIDTQYF.

The V call is TRBV18, the J call TRBJ2-5; perhaps TRBD1 as D (5 bases). Between the trimmed V and J ends, which lost 4 bases and 5 bases, there was a span of 11 bases. Germline V gene lookup returns CDR1 KGHSH and CDR2 LQKENI. The CDR3 length is 13 residues. The CDR3 DNA sequence: TGTGCCAGCTCACGGGGCAAGGATGAGACCCAGTACTTC. Its protein product is CASSRGKDETQYF.

J is TRBJ2-5 and V is TRBV5-1, with D perhaps TRBD2 (7 bases). The germline CDR1 and CDR2 sequences are SGHRS and YFSETQ. This CDR3 region has 17 residues. V was pared by 5 bases and J by 3 bases, with 23 bases between. The DNA for the CDR3 is TGCGCCAGCAGACAAGCTACCTTCGGGGGGCGAGAAGAGACCCAGTACTTC. It encodes CASRQATFGGREETQYF.

Comments on this clone: At one boundary the junction diverges from the germline segment, which might be a read error. The chain carries TRBV6-1 and TRBJ1-3; D possibly corresponds to TRBD1 (5 bases). CDR1 is MNHNS and CDR2 is SASEGT in the germline V gene. The length of the CDR3 is 14 residues. CDR3 DNA sequence: TGTGCCGGCAGTGGATTGGGGCTTGGAAACACCATATATTTT. Amino acid sequence: CAGSGLGLGNTIYF.

The J gene is TRBJ2-1, the V gene TRBV2, with a tentative D call TRBD1 (6 bases). The CDR3 contains 15 residues. Germline V gene data show CDR1 as SNHLY and CDR2 as FYNNEI. V gave up 6 bases and J gave up 4 bases, with 16 bases separating them. CDR3: CASSPTGGRYNEQFF. The CDR3 nucleotides are TGTGCCAGCAGCCCAACTGGGGGCCGATACAATGAGCAGTTCTTC.

This clone occurred once. An end of the junction does not agree with germline; a read error may underlie this. The chain combines TRBV11-3 with TRBJ2-7, with D possibly matching TRBD1 (6 bases). In germline, CDR1 is SGHNT, CDR2 YENEEA. The CDR3 has 15 residues. DNA for the CDR3: TGTGCCAGCAGCCCTCCGGACAGACGTTCCTCCGAGCAGTACTTC. Encoded protein: CASSPPDRRSSEQYF.

V is TRBV19 and J is TRBJ2-1; 9 bases fit TRBD2. Trimming cost V 3 bases and J 9 bases; bases outside gene matches: 9. The CDR3 extends over 15 amino acids. Germline V gene lookup returns CDR1 LNHDA and CDR2 SQIVND (reference sequence). The CDR3 here is CASSIGTSLDSEQFF. As DNA, the CDR3 is TGTGCCAGTAGTATCGGGACTAGCCTTGATAGTGAGCAGTTCTTC. The full variable domain, in which reference TRBV19 and TRBJ2-1 provide the parts outside the CDR3, is DGGITQSPKYLFRKEGQNVTLSCEQNLNHDAMYWYRQDPGQGLRLIYYSQIVNDFQKGDIAEGYSVSREKKESFPLTVTSAQKNPTAFYLCASSIGTSLDSEQFFGPGTRLTVL.

This sequence joins TRBV10-3 and TRBJ2-3, with D possibly being TRBD2 (5 bases). Germline V CDR1 and CDR2: ENHRY, SYGVKD. The V and J ends lost 10 bases and 4 bases respectively, with 12 bases between them. This CDR3 is 12 amino acids long. CDR3 region: CATAGSSDTQYF. The CDR3, as DNA: TGTGCCACCGCGGGTTCATCAGATACGCAGTATTTT.

The chain joins TRBV5-6 to TRBJ2-3; possibly TRBD2 for D (7 bases). Germline lookup yields CDR1 SGHDT and CDR2 YYEEEE. The CDR3 consists of 15 residues. Trimming took 2 bases from V and 3 from J, leaving 13 bases between them. DNA for the CDR3: TGTGCCAGCAGCTTCCCGAGGGGGGGGACAGATACGCAGTATTTT. Encoded protein: CASSFPRGGTDTQYF.

This sequence joins TRBV9 and TRBJ2-1; 10 bases map to TRBD1. The V gene end was trimmed by 4 bases and the J gene end by 0 bases; junction bases not matched to a gene: 7. This CDR3 is 17 amino acids long. Germline V lookup: CDR1 SGDLS, CDR2 YYNGEE. The CDR3 reads CASSPRDRGPSYNEQFF. Written as DNA, the CDR3 is TGTGCCAGCAGCCCCCGGGACAGGGGACCCTCCTACAATGAGCAGTTCTTC.

The V and J genes are TRBV28 and TRBJ1-4, with D possibly matching TRBD1 (5 bases). With 4 bases removed from V and 8 bases from J, the gap between germline ends came to 14 bases. The CDR3 totals 14 residues. The germline V gene encodes CDR1 MDHEN and CDR2 SYDVKM. In DNA form, the CDR3 reads TGTGCCAGCAGTTCGCCGGGACTTGGCGAAAAACTGTTTTTT. Its protein product is CASSSPGLGEKLFF.

This sequence joins TRBV27 and TRBJ2-1, with D maybe TRBD2 (5 bases). Germline V lookup: CDR1 MNHEY, CDR2 SMNVEV (reference sequence). V shed 5 bases and J shed 4 bases, with 18 bases lying between them. The CDR3 loop spans 16 amino acids. The CDR3 is CASSPRMTGGYNEQFF. DNA of the CDR3: TGTGCCAGCAGTCCCCGGATGACGGGCGGGTACAATGAGCAGTTCTTC.

A note on this clone: A junction boundary mismatches the germline segment, possibly from a read error. The sample holds other DNA sequences that translate to the same CDR3. V usage is TRBV4-2 and J usage is TRBJ1-6; 7 nucleotides align to TRBD1. In germline, CDR1 is LGHNA, CDR2 YNFKEQ. This CDR3 has 20 residues. In DNA form, the CDR3 reads TGTGCCAGCAGCCAAGAGCCACCGACAGGGTGGAGCTCCTATAATTCCCCCCTCCACTTT. This encodes CASSQEPPTGWSSYNSPLHF.

The chain carries TRBV11-2 and TRBJ2-1; D possibly corresponds to TRBD1 (6 bases). Germline assignment: CDR1 SGHAT and CDR2 FQNNGV. V was shortened by 0 bases and J by 8 bases, with 14 bases between the two germline ends. The CDR3 is 15 residues long. CDR3 residues: CASSLDRWGLDEQFF. The CDR3 coding sequence is TGTGCCAGCAGCTTAGATCGCTGGGGGCTAGATGAGCAGTTCTTC.

This chain uses TRBV28 with TRBJ2-3, with D maybe TRBD1 (6 bases). V was cut by 7 bases and J by 2 bases, with 16 bases left in between. Germline CDR1 and CDR2: MDHEN and SYDVKM. The CDR3 is 15 amino acids. The CDR3 DNA is TGTGCCAGCACCCCCATCGGACAGCCCACAGATACGCAGTATTTT. Translating gives CASTPIGQPTDTQYF.

The chain couples TRBV4-3 to TRBJ2-2, with 9 bases matching TRBD2. This CDR3 is 15 amino acids long. The V gene end was trimmed by 2 bases and the J gene end by 7 bases; junction bases not matched to a gene: 5. Per germline, CDR1 LGHNA and CDR2 YSLEER. The CDR3 DNA reads TGCGCCAGCAGCCAAAGAGTAGCGGGGGTCGGGGAGCTGTTTTTT. Encoded protein: CASSQRVAGVGELFF.

The chain joins TRBV4-3 to TRBJ1-6; D gene uncertain. This CDR3 region has 16 residues. Germline V CDR1 and CDR2: LGHNA, YSLEER. V shed 1 base and J shed 5 bases, with 12 bases lying between them. The CDR3 DNA follows: TGCGCCAGCAGCCAAGGAGGGTATCTGGATAATTCACCCCTCCACTTT. This codes for CASSQGGYLDNSPLHF.

The chain has TRBV4-3 and TRBJ2-7; 12 nucleotides match TRBD2. The germline V gene encodes CDR1 LGHNA and CDR2 YSLEER. V lost 4 bases to trimming and J lost 7 bases; unmatched junction nucleotides: 11. The CDR3 has 16 residues. CDR3 region: CASSPETSGGSREQYF. In nucleotides, the CDR3 is TGCGCCAGCAGCCCGGAGACTAGCGGGGGAAGTCGTGAGCAGTACTTC.

This chain joins TRBV6-1 and TRBJ1-2; 8 nucleotides match TRBD1. The CDR3 is 16 amino acids. The ends lost 4 bases at V and 4 bases at J; junction bases unmatched: 11. Germline V CDR1 and CDR2: MNHNS, SASEGT. CDR3 in DNA: TGTGCCAGCAGTGCCACCCAGGGGGCCCCTTCCTATGGCTACACCTTC. Residues: CASSATQGAPSYGYTF.

This clone occurred a few times. The chain couples TRBV6-6 to TRBJ1-5; 7 bases align to TRBD1. The length of the CDR3 is 14 residues. Germline CDR1 MNHNY, CDR2 SVGAGI (reference sequence). J gave up 5 bases and V 10 bases, and 11 bases lay outside the gene matches. CDR3 sequence: CATKSGQNYQPQHF. CDR3 sequence (DNA): TGTGCCACTAAATCGGGACAGAACTATCAGCCCCAGCATTTT.

The chain has TRBV10-3 and TRBJ1-1, with D possibly being TRBD1 (6 bases). Trimming shortened V by 3 bases and J by 2 bases, and 13 bases separated the two germline ends. Germline V gives CDR1 ENHRY, CDR2 SYGVKD. The CDR3 runs to 15 residues. The CDR3 protein is CAISDSGTPNTEAFF. CDR3 nucleotide sequence: TGTGCCATCAGTGATTCGGGGACACCTAACACTGAAGCTTTCTTT.

The chain uses TRBV6-4 and TRBJ2-1; D remains ambiguous. Germline-derived CDR1 and CDR2 are MRHNA and SNTAGT. The CDR3 loop spans 14 amino acids. Trimming took off 3 bases at V and 1 base at J, with 7 bases between the two ends. CDR3 region: CASSEYASYNEQFF. CDR3 DNA: TGTGCCAGCAGTGAGTATGCGTCCTACAATGAGCAGTTCTTC.

A note on this clone: Other DNA sequences of this sample code for an identical CDR3. The chain is built from TRBV14 and TRBJ2-5; D not resolved. The CDR3 runs 13 residues. V lost 2 bases, J lost 2 bases, and 6 bases lay in between. CDR1 and CDR2 from the germline V gene are SGHDN and FVKESK. The DNA of the CDR3 is TGTGCCAGCAGCCAATTCTTACAAGAGACCCAGTACTTC. Translation gives CASSQFLQETQYF. Full variable domain (remainder filled in from reference TRBV14 and TRBJ2-5): EAGVTQFPSHSVIEKGQTVTLRCDPISGHDNLYWYRRVMGKEIKFLLHFVKESKQDESGMPNNRFLAERTGGTYSTLKVQPAELEDSGVYFCASSQFLQETQYFGPGTRLLVL.

The chain combines TRBV14 with TRBJ1-2; 9 bases map to TRBD1. With 2 bases clipped from V and 5 bases from J, the junction kept 6 bases outside the gene matches. Germline CDR1 reads SGHDN; CDR2 reads FVKESK. CDR3 length: 15 amino acids. The CDR3 region has the DNA TGTGCCAGCAGCCAACCCACCGGGACAGGGTATGGCTACACCTTC. Its protein product is CASSQPTGTGYGYTF.

The chain joins TRBV28 to TRBJ2-5; 12 bases are shared with TRBD2. CDR3 length: 13 residues. Losses at the gene ends were 8 bases for V and 5 bases for J; bases not matched to a gene: 3. From germline, CDR1 is MDHEN and CDR2 SYDVKM. CDR3 in amino acids: CASRTSGTETQYF. The CDR3, as DNA: TGTGCCAGCCGGACTAGCGGGACCGAGACCCAGTACTTC.